This T cell receptor beta chain was sequenced during a study of identical twins. MiXCR, applied by TCRdb to the 5' RACE reads, yields one record per CDR3 protein. The top ten clones hold more than 0.5% of a sample with around 500,000 distinct CDR3 sequences, approximately 15% of them seen once. This CDR3 has 14 residues. V lost 1 base and J lost 6, with 10 bases in between. CDR1 is MNHNS, CDR2 SASEGT, per germline. The same sample was also studied in work on yellow fever vaccine responses in identical twins.

Specimen: CD4+ T cells sorted from blood. The chain joins TRBV6-1 to TRBJ1-5; TRBD1 might be the D (6 bases). This receptor was taken from a woman under 30 in good health. The DNA for the CDR3 is TGTGCCAGCAGTGAAGTGGCAGGGGTTCAGCCCCAGCATTTT. Translating it yields CASSEVAGVQPQHF.